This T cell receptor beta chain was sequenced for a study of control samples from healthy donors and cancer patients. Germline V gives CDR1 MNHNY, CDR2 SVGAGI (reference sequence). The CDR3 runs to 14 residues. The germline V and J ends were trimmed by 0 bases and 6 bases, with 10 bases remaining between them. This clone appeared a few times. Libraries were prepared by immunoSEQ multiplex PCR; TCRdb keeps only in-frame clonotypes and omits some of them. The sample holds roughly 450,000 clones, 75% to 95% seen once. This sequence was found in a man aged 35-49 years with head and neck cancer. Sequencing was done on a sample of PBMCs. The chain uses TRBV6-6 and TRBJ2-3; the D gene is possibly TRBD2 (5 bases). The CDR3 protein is CASSYSFSADTQYF. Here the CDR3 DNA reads TGTGCCAGCAGTTACTCCTTTAGCGCCGATACGCAGTATTTT.